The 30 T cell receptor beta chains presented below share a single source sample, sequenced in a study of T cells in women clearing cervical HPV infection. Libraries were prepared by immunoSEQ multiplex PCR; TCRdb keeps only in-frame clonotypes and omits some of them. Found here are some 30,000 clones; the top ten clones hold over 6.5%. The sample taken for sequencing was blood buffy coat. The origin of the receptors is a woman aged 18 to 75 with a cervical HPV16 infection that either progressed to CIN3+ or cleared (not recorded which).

CDR3 DNA (partial): TGTGCCAGCATCCAGGGTGGAGGGGACACGGGA. This codes for CASIQGGGDTG. From start to end, the CDR3 is CASIQGGGDTGAFF. This chain joins TRBV11-2 and TRBJ1-1; D may be TRBD1 (6 bases). Read sequence stops 3 residues before the CDR3 end, and the germline J gene provides the missing end. CDR1 is SGHAT, CDR2 FQNNGV, per germline. There are 14 residues in the CDR3.

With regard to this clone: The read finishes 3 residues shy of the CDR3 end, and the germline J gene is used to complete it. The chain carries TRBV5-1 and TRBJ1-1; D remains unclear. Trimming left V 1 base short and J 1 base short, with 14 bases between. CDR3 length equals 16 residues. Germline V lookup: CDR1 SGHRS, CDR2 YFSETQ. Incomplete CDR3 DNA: TGCGCCAGCAGCTTGAGGCCCCCAGAACAGAACACTGAA. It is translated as CASSLRPPEQNTE. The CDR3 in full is CASSLRPPEQNTEAFF.

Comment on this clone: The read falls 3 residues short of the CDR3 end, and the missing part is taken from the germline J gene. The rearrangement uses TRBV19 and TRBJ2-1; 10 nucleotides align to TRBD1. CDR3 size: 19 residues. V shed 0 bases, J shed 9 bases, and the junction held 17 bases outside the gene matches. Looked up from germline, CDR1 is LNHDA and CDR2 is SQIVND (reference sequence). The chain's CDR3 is CASSIDPPGDRGRGVEQFF. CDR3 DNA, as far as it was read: TGTGCCAGTAGTATAGATCCACCCGGGGACAGGGGTCGGGGTGTTGAG.

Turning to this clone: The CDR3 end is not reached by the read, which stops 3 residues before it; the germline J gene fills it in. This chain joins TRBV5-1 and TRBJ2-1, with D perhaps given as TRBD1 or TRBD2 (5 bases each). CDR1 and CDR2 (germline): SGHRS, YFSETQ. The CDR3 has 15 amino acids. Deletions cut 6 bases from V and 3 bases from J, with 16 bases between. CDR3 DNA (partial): TGCGCCAGCACGAAAATCGAGAGGGGCTACAATGAG. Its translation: CASTKIERGYNE. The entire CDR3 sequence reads CASTKIERGYNEQFF.

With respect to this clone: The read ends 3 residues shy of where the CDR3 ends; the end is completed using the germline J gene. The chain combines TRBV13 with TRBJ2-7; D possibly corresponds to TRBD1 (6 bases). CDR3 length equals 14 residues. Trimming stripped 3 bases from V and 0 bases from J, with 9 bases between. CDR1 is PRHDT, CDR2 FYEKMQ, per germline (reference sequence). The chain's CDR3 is CASSFRDNSYEQYF. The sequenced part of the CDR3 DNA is TGTGCCAGCAGCTTCCGGGACAACTCCTACGAG.

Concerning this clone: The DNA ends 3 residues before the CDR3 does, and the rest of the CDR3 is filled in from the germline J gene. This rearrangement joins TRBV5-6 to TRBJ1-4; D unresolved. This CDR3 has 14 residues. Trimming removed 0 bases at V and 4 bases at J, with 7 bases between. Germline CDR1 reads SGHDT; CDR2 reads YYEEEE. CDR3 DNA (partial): TGTGCCAGCAGCTTGGTGGGCATTAATGAAAAA. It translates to CASSLVGINEK. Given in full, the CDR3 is CASSLVGINEKLFF.

CDR3 bases read: TGTGCCAGCAGCTTCAAGCGGGAGATTTCCTACGAG. Its protein product is CASSFKREISYE. The entire CDR3 protein reads CASSFKREISYEQYF. The gene calls are TRBV5-4 and TRBJ2-7, with 8 bases matching TRBD2. The sequence runs out 3 residues before the end of the CDR3; the remainder is reconstructed from the germline J gene. V was pared by 2 bases and J by 1 base, with 5 bases of the junction left unmatched. The CDR3 is 15 residues long. The germline gives CDR1 SGHNT, CDR2 YYREEE (reference sequence).

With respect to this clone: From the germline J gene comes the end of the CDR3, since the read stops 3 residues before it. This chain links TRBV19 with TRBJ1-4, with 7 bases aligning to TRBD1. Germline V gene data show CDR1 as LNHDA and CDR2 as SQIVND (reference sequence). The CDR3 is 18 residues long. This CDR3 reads CASSVPEDRSSYNSPLFF. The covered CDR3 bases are TGTGCCAGTAGTGTCCCCGAGGACAGGAGCTCCTATAATTCACCA.

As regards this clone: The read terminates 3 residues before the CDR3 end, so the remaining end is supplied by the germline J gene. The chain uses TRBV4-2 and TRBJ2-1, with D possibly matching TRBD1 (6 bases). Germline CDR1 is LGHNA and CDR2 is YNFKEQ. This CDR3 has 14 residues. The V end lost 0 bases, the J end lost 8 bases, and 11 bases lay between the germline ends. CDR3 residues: CASSQDLNRDEQFF. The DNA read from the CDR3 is TGTGCCAGCAGCCAAGATCTGAACAGGGATGAG.

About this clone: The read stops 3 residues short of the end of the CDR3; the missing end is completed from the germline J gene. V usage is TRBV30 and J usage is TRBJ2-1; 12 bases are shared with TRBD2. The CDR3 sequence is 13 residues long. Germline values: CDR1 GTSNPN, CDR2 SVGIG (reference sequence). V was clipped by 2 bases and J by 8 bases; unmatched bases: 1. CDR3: CAWSLAGGDEQFF. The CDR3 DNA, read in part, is TGTGCCTGGAGTCTAGCGGGAGGGGATGAG.

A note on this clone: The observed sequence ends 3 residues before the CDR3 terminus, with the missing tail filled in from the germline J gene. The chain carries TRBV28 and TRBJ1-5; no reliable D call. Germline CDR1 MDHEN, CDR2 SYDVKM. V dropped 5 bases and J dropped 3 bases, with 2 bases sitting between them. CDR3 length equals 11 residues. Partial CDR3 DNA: TGTGCCAGCAGTCTCAATCAGCCC. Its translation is CASSLNQP. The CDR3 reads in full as CASSLNQPQHF.

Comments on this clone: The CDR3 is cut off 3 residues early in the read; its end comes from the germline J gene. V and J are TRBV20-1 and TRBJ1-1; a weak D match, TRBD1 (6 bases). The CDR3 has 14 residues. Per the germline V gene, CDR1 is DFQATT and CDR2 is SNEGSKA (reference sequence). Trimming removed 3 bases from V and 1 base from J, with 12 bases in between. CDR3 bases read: TGCAGTGCTAGGGGGGGGCGCCCGAACACTGAA. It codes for CSARGGRPNTE. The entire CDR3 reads CSARGGRPNTEAFF.

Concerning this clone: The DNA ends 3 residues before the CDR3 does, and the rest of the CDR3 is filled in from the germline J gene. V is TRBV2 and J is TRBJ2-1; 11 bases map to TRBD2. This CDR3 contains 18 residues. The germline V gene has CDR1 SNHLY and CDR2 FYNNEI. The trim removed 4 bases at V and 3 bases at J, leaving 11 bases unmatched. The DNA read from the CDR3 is TGTGCCAGCAGTGGGCTAGCGGGAGGTACGACCTTCTACAATGAG. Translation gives CASSGLAGGTTFYNE. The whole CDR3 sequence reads CASSGLAGGTTFYNEQFF.

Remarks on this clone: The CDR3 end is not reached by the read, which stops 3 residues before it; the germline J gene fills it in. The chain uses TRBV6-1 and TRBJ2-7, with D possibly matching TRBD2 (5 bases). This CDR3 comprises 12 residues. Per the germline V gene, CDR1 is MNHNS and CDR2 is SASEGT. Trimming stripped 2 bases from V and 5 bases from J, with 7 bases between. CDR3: CASSEHSDEQYF. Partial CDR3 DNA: TGTGCCAGCAGTGAACATAGCGACGAG.

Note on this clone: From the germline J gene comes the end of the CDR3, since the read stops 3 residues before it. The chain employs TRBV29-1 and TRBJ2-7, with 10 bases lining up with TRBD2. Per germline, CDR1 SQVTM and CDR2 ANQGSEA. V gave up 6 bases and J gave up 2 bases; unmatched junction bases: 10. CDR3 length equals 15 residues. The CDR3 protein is CSVQRGLAGAYEQYF. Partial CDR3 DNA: TGCAGCGTCCAAAGGGGCCTAGCGGGAGCCTACGAG.

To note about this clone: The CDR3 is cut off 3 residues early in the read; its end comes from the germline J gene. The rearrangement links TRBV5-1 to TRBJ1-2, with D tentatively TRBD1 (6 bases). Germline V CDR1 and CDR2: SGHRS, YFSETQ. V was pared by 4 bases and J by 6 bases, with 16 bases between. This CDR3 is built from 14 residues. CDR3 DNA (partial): TGCGCCAGCAGCCCGGGGGGGCGTAATAATGGC. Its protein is CASSPGGRNNG. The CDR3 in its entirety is CASSPGGRNNGYTF. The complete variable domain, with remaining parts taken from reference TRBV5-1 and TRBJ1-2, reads KAGVTQTPRYLIKTRGQQVTLSCSPISGHRSVSWYQQTPGQGLQFLFEYFSETQRNKGNFPGRFSGRQFSNSRSEMNVSTLELGDSALYLCASSPGGRNNGYTFGSGTRLTVV.

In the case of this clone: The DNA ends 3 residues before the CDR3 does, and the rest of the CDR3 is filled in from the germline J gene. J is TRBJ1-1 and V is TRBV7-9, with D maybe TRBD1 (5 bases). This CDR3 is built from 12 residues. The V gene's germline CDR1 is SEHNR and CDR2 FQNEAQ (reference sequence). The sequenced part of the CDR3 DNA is TGTGCCAGCAGCGGCGGGGGATACGAG. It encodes CASSGGGYE. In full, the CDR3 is CASSGGGYEAFF.

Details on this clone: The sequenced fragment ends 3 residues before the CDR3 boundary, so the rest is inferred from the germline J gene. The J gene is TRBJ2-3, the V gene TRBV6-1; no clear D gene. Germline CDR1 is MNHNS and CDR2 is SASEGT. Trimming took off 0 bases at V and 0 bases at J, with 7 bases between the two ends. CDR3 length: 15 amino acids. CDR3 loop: CASSEANLSTDTQYF. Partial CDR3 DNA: TGTGCCAGCAGTGAAGCTAACTTAAGCACAGATACG.

The CDR3 reads CASRVAGVTDTQYF. CDR3 DNA (partial): TGTGCCAGTAGGGTAGCGGGAGTCACAGATACG. The rearrangement links TRBV19 to TRBJ2-3; 9 nucleotides line up with TRBD2. The CDR3 extends 3 residues past the end of the read, so its final part is completed from the germline J gene. The CDR3 length is 14 residues. CDR1 is LNHDA, CDR2 SQIVND, per germline (reference sequence). J gave up 2 bases and V 6 bases, and 3 bases lay outside the gene matches.

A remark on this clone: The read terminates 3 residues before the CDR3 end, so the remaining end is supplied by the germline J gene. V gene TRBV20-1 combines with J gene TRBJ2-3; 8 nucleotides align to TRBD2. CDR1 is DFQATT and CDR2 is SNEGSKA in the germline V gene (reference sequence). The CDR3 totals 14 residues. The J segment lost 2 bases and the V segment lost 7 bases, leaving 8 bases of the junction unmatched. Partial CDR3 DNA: TGCAGTGTTAAAGGACTAGCTCCCACAGATACG. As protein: CSVKGLAPTDT. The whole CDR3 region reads CSVKGLAPTDTQYF.

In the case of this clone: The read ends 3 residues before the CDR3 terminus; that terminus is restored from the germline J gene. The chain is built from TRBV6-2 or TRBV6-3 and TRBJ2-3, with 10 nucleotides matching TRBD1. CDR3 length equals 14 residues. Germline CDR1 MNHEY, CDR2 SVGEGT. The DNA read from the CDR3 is TGTGCCAGCAGTTTCCGGGACAGGGGTCAGCCG. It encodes CASSFRDRGQP. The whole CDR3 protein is CASSFRDRGQPQYF.

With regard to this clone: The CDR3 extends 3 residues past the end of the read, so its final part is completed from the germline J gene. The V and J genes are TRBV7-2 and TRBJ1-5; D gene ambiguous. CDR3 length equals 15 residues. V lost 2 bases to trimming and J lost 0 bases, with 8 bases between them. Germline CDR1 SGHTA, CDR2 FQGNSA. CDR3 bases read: TGTGCCAGCAGCTTAAAGGGTTTTAGCAATCAGCCC. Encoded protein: CASSLKGFSNQP. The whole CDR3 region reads CASSLKGFSNQPQHF.

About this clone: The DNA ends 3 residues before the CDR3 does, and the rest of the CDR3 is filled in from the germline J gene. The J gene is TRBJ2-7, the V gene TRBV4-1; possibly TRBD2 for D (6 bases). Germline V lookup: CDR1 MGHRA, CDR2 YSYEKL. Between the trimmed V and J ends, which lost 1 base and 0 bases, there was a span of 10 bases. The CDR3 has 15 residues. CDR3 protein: CASSQAASVSYEQYF. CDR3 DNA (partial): TGCGCCAGCAGCCAAGCGGCTAGCGTCTCCTACGAG.

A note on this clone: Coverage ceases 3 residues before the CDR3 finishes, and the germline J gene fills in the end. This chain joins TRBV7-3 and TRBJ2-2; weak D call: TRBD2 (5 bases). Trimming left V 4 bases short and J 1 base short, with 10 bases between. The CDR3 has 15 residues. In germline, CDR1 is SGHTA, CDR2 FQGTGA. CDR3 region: CASSSTGVNTGELFF. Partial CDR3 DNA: TGTGCCAGCAGCTCAACCGGGGTGAACACCGGGGAG.

CDR3: CASSTGLAGGQAPLYEQYF. CDR3 DNA (partial): TGTGCCAGTAGTACCGGACTAGCGGGGGGGCAGGCCCCCCTCTACGAG. The chain carries TRBV19 and TRBJ2-7, with 15 bases fitting TRBD2. The CDR3 end falls 3 residues outside the read, so it is completed with the germline J gene. The germline V gene encodes CDR1 LNHDA and CDR2 SQIVND (reference sequence). Trimming removed 4 bases from V and 3 bases from J; junction bases left unmatched: 13. CDR3 length equals 19 residues.

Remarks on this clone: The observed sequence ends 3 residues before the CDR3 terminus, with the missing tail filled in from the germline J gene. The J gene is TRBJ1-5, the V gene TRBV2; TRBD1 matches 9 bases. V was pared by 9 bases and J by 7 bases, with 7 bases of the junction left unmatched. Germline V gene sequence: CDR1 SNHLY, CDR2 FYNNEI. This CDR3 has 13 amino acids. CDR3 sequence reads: CASAGTGRQPQHF. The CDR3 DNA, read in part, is TGTGCCAGTGCCGGGACAGGGAGGCAGCCC.

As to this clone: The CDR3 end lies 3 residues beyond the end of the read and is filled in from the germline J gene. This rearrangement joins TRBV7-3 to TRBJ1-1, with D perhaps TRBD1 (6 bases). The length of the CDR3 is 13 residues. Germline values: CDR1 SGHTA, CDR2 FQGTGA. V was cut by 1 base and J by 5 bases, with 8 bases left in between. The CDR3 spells CASSLRRGTEAFF. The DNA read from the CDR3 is TGTGCCAGCAGCTTAAGAAGGGGGACTGAA.

The CDR3 reads CASSQAYEQYF. The covered CDR3 bases are TGTGCCAGCAGCCAAGCGTACGAG. The chain recombines TRBV14 with TRBJ2-7; D remains ambiguous. With the read ending 3 residues before the CDR3 end, the germline J gene is used to fill in that end. This CDR3 spans 11 amino acids. Germline loops: CDR1 SGHDN, CDR2 FVKESK. V gave up 1 base and J gave up 4 bases, with 2 bases separating them.

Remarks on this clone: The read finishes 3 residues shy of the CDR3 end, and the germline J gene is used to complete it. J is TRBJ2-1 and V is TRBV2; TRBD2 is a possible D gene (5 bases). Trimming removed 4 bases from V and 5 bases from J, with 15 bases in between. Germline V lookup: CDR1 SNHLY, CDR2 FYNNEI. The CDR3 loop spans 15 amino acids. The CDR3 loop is CASSVGLAQNNEQFF. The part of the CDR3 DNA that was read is TGTGCCAGCAGTGTAGGGCTAGCACAGAACAATGAG.

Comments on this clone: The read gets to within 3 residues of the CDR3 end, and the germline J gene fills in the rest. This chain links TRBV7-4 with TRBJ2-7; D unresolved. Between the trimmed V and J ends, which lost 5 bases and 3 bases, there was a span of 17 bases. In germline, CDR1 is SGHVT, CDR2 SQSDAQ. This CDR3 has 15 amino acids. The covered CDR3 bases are TGTGCCAGCAGCGCCTCGTTGGGCAGTGTCTACGAG. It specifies CASSASLGSVYE. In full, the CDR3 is CASSASLGSVYEQYF.